This record covers a single T cell receptor (beta chain). This clonotype was found a few times. The specificity of this receptor is unknown. No base quality values were provided; no much bigger clone lies one nucleotide off. CDR1 MDHEN and CDR2 SYDVKM were looked up in the germline V gene. The CDR3 covers 13 residues, taking in both the cysteine and the phenylalanine. Kept here is only the CDR3 DNA, which spans 39 bases and is read in frame from base 1. The junction shows trimming of 5 bases on V and 1 base on J, plus 8 bases between the germline ends. The sample belongs to a study of identical twins (dated by TCRdb to 2016 to 2018). As for the study more broadly: TCR alpha and beta repertoires from monozygotic twins, unrelated adults of various ages and cord blood were deep-sequenced to test whether fetal clonotypes persist. To rule out contamination, replicate twin experiments were performed at different times with different library preparation protocols. What the work shows at the level of the full study, not this receptor alone: Out-of-frame TCR alpha sharing in monozygotic twins was systematically underestimated by recombination models, whereas sharing between unrelated individuals was in agreement with the recombination models. Fewer insertions were carried by abundant cord blood beta clonotypes, a similar but weaker trend appeared in young adult naive repertoires, and no such trend appeared in memory repertoires. Zero-insertion analyses could be partly confounded by invariant T cells such as MAIT and iNKT, although diverse VJ usage argued against such confounding for most clonotypes. In beta out-of-frame sequences, excess twin sharing was weaker, because having fewer shared sequences lowered the signal-to-noise ratio. Because the same donors could not be followed over many years, the conclusions relied on cross-sectional statistical analysis. Compared with coincidental sharing between unrelated individuals, out-of-frame TCR alpha sequences shared between twins showed an excess of sequences with low generation probability.

The library was prepared using 5' RACE. Sequencing was carried out with an Illumina HiSeq 2000. A universal primer binding site was added through template switching, and the final cDNA carried a unique molecular identifier so that TCR cDNA molecules could be counted accurately. Specific primers in the conserved constant-segment region were used to synthesize first-strand cDNA for the TCR alpha and beta chains. To control for contamination, every cDNA library was double barcoded, receiving both a SMART-Mk sample barcode and Illumina barcodes. Two successive PCR steps introduced TruSeq adapter sequences along with Illumina sample barcodes. TCR alpha and beta cDNA libraries were sequenced on the Illumina HiSeq platform with custom primers. The authors' analysis ran thus. Unique molecular identifiers were extracted from raw reads with MiGEC, and CDR3 positions were determined with MiXCR. For each individual, recombination models were inferred using an EM algorithm with the repgenHMM and IGoR tools. Shared clonotype analysis was performed with the tcR package in R, normalizing sharing by the product of cloneset sizes. To study raw recombination without the effects of thymic and clonal selection, out-of-frame nonproductive sequences were analyzed. TCRdb reworked the public reads: Q25 trimming with fastp, MiXCR clone assembly, productive beta chains retained. Every CDR3 protein is listed once, alongside the most common genes and DNA of its rows. The V and J calls follow TCRdb's processing rather than the paper's. Present in this sample are some 500,000 distinct CDR3 sequences, more than 9% of which were seen just once. Of the sample, more than 2.5% is held by the ten largest clones.

Every donor in the study was a healthy Caucasian. Three pairs of female monozygotic twins, all aged roughly 18 to 29 years, made up the twin cohort. RNA for TCR libraries was isolated from peripheral blood mononuclear cells. The sample was also linked to a second study, of yellow fever vaccine responses in identical twins. As the second paper documents: The authors reported that the T cell response to vaccination in identical twins appeared partly convergent and partly personalized. In the study, vaccine-responding T cell clones were precisely tracked in identical twins.

The material sequenced was PBMCs. Rearrangement joined TRBV28 to TRBJ1-1; TRBD1 is a weak D gene call, 5 bases matching. This TCR was sampled from a woman aged 18 to 35 in good health. The CDR3 corresponds to CASSRRGNTEAFF. The DNA sequence follows: TGTGCCAGCAGTCGGAGGGGGAACACTGAAGCTTTCTTT.